This paragraph reports one T cell receptor beta chain. The data originate from a study of blood T cell repertoires in COVID-19. About the study: COVID-19 samples collected from the United States, Italy and Spain covered acute and convalescent phases.

There are 16 residues in the CDR3. The J segment lost 3 bases and the V segment lost 2 bases, leaving 8 bases of the junction unmatched. In germline, CDR1 is KGHSH, CDR2 LQKENI. As processed by the authors: Amplification of reference gene primers was used by the study to estimate nucleated cell counts. Some clones are missing from TCRdb's copy, which holds only in-frame ones; the method was immunoSEQ multiplex PCR. V and J calls and clone size are given by that table; D and trimming were obtained from the DNA. The top ten clones hold 1.8% of a sample with some 120,000 clones, less than 95% of them seen once.

This clonotype was sampled from a human donor with active COVID-19. The donor label of this sample is uncertain. This rearrangement joins TRBV18 to TRBJ2-7, with 9 bases fitting TRBD1. Sequenced sample: peripheral blood. Here the CDR3 DNA reads TGTGCCAGCTCACCAGGGGTAGGGGGACAGGGCTACGAGCAGTACTTC. Protein: CASSPGVGGQGYEQYF.